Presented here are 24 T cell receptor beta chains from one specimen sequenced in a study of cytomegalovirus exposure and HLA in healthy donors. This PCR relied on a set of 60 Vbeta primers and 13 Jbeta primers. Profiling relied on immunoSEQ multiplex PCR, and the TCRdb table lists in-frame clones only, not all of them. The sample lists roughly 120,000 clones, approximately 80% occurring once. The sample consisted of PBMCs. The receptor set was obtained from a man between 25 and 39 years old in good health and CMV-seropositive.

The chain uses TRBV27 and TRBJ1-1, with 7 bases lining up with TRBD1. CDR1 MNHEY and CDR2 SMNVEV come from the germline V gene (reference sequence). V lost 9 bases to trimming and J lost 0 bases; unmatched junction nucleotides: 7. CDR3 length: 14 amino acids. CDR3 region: CASKSGGMNTEAFF. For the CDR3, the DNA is TGTGCCAGTAAATCAGGGGGTATGAACACTGAAGCTTTCTTT.

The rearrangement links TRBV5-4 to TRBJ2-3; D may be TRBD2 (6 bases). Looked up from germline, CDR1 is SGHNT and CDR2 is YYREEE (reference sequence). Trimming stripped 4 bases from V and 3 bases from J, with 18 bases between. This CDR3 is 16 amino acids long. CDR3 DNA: TGTGCCAGCAGCAAGTACACCAGCGGGTCGACAGATACGCAGTATTTT. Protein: CASSKYTSGSTDTQYF.

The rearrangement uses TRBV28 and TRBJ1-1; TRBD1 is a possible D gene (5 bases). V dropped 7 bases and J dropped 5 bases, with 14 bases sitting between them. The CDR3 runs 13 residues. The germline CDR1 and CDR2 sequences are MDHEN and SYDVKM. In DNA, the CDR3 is TGTGCCAGCATCCGTTCCGCAGGGACTGAAGCTTTCTTT. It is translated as CASIRSAGTEAFF.

CDR3 in DNA: TGTGCCAGCAGCGTAGGGACAAACACTGAAGCTTTCTTT. It specifies CASSVGTNTEAFF. This chain links TRBV9 with TRBJ1-1; possibly TRBD1 for D (5 bases). The V end was cut by 0 bases, the J end by 2 bases, with 5 bases between. CDR1 and CDR2 (germline): SGDLS, YYNGEE. The CDR3 runs to 13 residues.

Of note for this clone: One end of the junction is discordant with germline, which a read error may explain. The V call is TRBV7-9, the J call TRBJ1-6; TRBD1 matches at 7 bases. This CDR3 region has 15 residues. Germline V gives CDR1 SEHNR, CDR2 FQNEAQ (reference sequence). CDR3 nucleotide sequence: TGTACCAGCAGCCGATTGGGACAGACTAATTCACCCCTCCACTTT. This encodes CTSSRLGQTNSPLHF.

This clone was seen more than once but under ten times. CDR3 region: CASSSIAGYGNEQFF. The CDR3 region has the DNA TGCGCCAGCAGCTCTATAGCGGGGTATGGCAATGAGCAGTTCTTC. V gene TRBV5-1 combines with J gene TRBJ2-1, with 8 bases lining up with TRBD2. There are 15 residues in the CDR3. The V gene's germline CDR1 is SGHRS and CDR2 YFSETQ. J gave up 6 bases and V 3 bases, and 8 bases lay outside the gene matches.

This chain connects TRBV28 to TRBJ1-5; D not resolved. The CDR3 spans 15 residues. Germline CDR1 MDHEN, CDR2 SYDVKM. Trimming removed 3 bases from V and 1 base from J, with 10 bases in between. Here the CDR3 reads CASSFPGFSNQPQHF. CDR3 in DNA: TGTGCCAGCAGTTTTCCCGGGTTCAGCAATCAGCCCCAGCATTTT.

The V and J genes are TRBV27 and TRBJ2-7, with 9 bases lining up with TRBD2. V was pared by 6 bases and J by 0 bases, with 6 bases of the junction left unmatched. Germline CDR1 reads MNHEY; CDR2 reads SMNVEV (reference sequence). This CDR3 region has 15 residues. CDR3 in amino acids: CASSRSSGDSYEQYF. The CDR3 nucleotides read TGTGCCAGCAGCCGATCTAGCGGGGACTCCTACGAGCAGTACTTC.

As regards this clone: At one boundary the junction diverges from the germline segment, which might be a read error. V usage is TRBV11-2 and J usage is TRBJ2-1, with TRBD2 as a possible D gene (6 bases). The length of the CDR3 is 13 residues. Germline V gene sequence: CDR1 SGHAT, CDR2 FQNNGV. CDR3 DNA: TGTGCCATCAGCGGAGGGCGTTACGGTGAGCAGTTCTTC. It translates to CAISGGRYGEQFF.

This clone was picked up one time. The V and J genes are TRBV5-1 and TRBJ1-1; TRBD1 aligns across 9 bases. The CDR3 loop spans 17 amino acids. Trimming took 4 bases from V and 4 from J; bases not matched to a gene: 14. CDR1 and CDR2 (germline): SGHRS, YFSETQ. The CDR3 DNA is TGCGCCAGCAGCCCCCGGGACAGGGTGGGGAAGGGCACTGAAGCTTTCTTT. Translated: CASSPRDRVGKGTEAFF.

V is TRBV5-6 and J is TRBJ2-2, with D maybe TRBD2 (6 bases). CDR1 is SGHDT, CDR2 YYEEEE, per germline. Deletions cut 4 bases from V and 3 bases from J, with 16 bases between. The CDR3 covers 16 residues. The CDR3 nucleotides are TGTGCCAGCAGCCTGGTTGGGCGGGGATACACCGGGGAGCTGTTTTTT. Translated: CASSLVGRGYTGELFF.

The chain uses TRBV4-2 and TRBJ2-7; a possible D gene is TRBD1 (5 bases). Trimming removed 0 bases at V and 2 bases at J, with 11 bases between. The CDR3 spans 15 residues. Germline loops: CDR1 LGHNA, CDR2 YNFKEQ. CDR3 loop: CASSQEYQGPYEQYF. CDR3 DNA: TGTGCCAGCAGCCAAGAATACCAGGGTCCCTACGAGCAGTACTTC.

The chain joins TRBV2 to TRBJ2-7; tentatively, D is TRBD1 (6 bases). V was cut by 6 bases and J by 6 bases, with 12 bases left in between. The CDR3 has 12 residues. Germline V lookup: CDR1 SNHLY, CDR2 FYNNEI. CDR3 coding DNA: TGTGCCAGCAGCGTACAGGGAAGCGAGCAGTACTTC. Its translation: CASSVQGSEQYF.

The CDR3 region is CASSQEEGQHNSPLHF. The CDR3 DNA follows: TGTGCCAGCAGCCAAGAGGAAGGACAGCATAATTCACCCCTCCACTTT. The chain is built from TRBV4-2 and TRBJ1-6; possible D gene TRBD1, 6 bases. Trimming cost V 0 bases and J 5 bases, with 11 bases left between them. The CDR3 is 16 residues long. Germline lookup yields CDR1 LGHNA and CDR2 YNFKEQ.

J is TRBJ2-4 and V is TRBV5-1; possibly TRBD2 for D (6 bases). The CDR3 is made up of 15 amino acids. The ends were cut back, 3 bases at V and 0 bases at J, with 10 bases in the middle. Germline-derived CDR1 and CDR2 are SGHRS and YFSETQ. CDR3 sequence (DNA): TGCGCCAGCAGCTCGCCGGGACTAGCCAAAAACATTCAGTACTTC. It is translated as CASSSPGLAKNIQYF.

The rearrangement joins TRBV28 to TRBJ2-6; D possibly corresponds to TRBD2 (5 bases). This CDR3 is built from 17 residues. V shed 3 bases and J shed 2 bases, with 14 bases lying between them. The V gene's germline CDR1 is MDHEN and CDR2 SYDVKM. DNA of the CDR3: TGTGCCAGCAGTTTTAGGTTCCGGGGTCCTGGGGCCAACGTCCTGACTTTC. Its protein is CASSFRFRGPGANVLTF.

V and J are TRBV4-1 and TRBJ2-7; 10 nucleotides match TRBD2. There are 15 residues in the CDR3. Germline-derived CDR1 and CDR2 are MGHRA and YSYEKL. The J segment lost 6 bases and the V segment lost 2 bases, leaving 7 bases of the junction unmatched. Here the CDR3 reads CASSQLSIAGGEQYF. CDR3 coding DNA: TGCGCCAGCAGCCAACTCTCTATAGCGGGAGGCGAGCAGTACTTC.

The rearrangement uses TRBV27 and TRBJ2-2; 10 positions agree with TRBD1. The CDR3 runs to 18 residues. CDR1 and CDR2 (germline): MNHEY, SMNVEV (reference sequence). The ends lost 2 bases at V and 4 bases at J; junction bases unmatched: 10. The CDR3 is CASSLPGTGDFSTGELFF. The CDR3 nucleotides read TGTGCCAGCAGTTTACCCGGGACAGGGGATTTTAGCACCGGGGAGCTGTTTTTT.

CDR3 DNA sequence: TGTGCCAGCAGTTTCCAAACCGGGACAATCTATGGCTACACCTTC. This codes for CASSFQTGTIYGYTF. The rearrangement uses TRBV6-4 and TRBJ1-2, with D possibly matching TRBD1 (6 bases). The CDR3 runs 15 residues. Per the germline V gene, CDR1 is MRHNA and CDR2 is SNTAGT. Trimming shortened V by 5 bases and J by 4 bases, and 17 bases separated the two germline ends.

The CDR3 spells CASSLVFRWGQGETQYF. CDR3 bases: TGTGCCAGCAGCTTAGTTTTCCGGTGGGGACAGGGAGAGACCCAGTACTTC. The chain carries TRBV7-2 and TRBJ2-5; 9 bases match TRBD1. CDR3 length: 17 residues. CDR1 SGHTA and CDR2 FQGNSA come from the germline V gene. Trimming at V came to 1 base and at J to 4 bases, leaving 10 bases not matched to a gene. Looking up the rest from reference TRBV7-2 and TRBJ2-5 gives the full variable domain: GAGVSQSPSNKVTEKGKDVELRCDPISGHTALYWYRQSLGQGLEFLIYFQGNSAPDKSGLPSDRFSAERTGGSVSTLTIQRTQQEDSAVYLCASSLVFRWGQGETQYFGPGTRLLVL.

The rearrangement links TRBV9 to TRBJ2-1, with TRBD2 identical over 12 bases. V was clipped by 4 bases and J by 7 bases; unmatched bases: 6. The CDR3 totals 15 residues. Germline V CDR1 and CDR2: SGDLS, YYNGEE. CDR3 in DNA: TGTGCCAGCAGCTCGACTAGCGGGGGTGGGAATGAGCAGTTCTTC. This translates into CASSSTSGGGNEQFF.

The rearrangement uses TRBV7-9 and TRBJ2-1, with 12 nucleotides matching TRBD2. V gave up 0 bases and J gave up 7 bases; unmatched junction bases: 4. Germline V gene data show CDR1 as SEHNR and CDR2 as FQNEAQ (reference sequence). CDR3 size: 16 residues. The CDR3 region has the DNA TGTGCCAGCAGCTTAGCGCTCACTAGCGGGGGGAATGAGCAGTTCTTC. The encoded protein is CASSLALTSGGNEQFF.

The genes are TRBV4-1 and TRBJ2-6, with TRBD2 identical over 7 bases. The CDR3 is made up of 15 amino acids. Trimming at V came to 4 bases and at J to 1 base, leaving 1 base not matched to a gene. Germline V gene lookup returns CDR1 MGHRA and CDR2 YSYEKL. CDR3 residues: CASSRGSSGANVLTF. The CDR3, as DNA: TGCGCCAGCAGCCGCGGGAGTTCTGGGGCCAACGTCCTGACTTTC.

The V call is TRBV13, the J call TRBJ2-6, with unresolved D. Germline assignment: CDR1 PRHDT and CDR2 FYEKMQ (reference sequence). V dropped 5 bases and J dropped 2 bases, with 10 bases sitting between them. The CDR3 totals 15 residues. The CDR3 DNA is TGTGCCAGCAGCCTCACGGGTACTGGGGCCAACGTCCTGACTTTC. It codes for CASSLTGTGANVLTF.